Below, 15 T cell receptor beta chains from the same sample are listed, as sequenced in a study of shared clonotypes between healthy human individuals. Generated by immunoSEQ multiplex PCR, the TCRdb table keeps only in-frame clones and is missing some. The sample lists fewer than 100,000 clones; 65% to 70% were seen once. Sequencing was carried out using memory CD8+ T cells sorted from blood. Subset described: CD45RO+ cells pooled with CCR7-negative TemRA cells. The receptors shown here come from a man aged 30-40 years in good health.

J is TRBJ2-7 and V is TRBV25-1, with D perhaps matching TRBD2 (5 bases). The germline gives CDR1 MGHDK, CDR2 SYGVNS. With 3 bases removed from V and 0 bases from J, the gap between germline ends came to 6 bases. This CDR3 spans 13 amino acids. DNA for the CDR3: TGTGCCAGCAGTGATGAGGGCTCCTACGAGCAGTACTTC. Translation gives CASSDEGSYEQYF.

The chain joins TRBV9 to TRBJ2-3; tentatively, D is TRBD1 or TRBD2 (6 bases each). V was pared by 6 bases and J by 4 bases, with 18 bases between. Germline values: CDR1 SGDLS, CDR2 YYNGEE. The CDR3 extends over 15 amino acids. The CDR3 here is CASTLRGSGADTQYF. The CDR3 DNA reads TGTGCCAGCACCCTTCGGGGGTCAGGGGCAGATACGCAGTATTTT.

The chain has TRBV11-2 and TRBJ2-7; D is undetermined. CDR3 length: 14 residues. Looked up from germline, CDR1 is SGHAT and CDR2 is FQNNGV. Trimming removed 3 bases at V and 7 bases at J, with 16 bases between. The CDR3, as DNA: TGTGCCAGCAGCTTTCGGCTAGTGGTGGGGGAGCAGTACTTC. Translation gives CASSFRLVVGEQYF.

CDR3: CATSRDSGALNYGYTF. Written as DNA, the CDR3 is TGTGCCACCAGCAGGGACAGTGGGGCGCTTAACTATGGCTACACCTTC. This rearrangement joins TRBV15 to TRBJ1-2, with D possibly matching TRBD1 (6 bases). V lost 3 bases and J lost 1, with 15 bases in between. Germline CDR1 and CDR2: LNHNV and YYDKDF (reference sequence). The CDR3 covers 16 residues.

This clone has a handful of counts. The chain links TRBV2 to TRBJ2-5; 8 bases map to TRBD1. Germline loops: CDR1 SNHLY, CDR2 FYNNEI. V trimming: 8 bases; J trimming: 4 bases; junction bases outside the gene matches: 15. CDR3 length: 16 residues. CDR3 DNA: TGTGCCAGCCTCCGGTCGGGGACAGGTTGGCGAGAGACCCAGTACTTC. It specifies CASLRSGTGWRETQYF.

This chain connects TRBV6-5 to TRBJ2-2, with 7 bases matching TRBD1. V trimming: 7 bases; J trimming: 7 bases; junction bases outside the gene matches: 3. Germline V CDR1 and CDR2: MNHEY, SVGAGI. The CDR3 length is 12 residues. CDR3 protein: CASTQGDGELFF. As DNA, the CDR3 is TGTGCCAGCACCCAGGGGGACGGGGAGCTGTTTTTT.

As for this clone: This likely stems from a read error, as it lies one base from a far larger clone. This sequence joins TRBV1 and TRBJ2-1; TRBD2 is the table's D call and was not checked against the DNA. TRBV1 is described as a pseudogene. The CDR3 sequence is 15 residues long. Here the CDR3 reads CTNNHLAEAKNEQFF. The CDR3 DNA sequence: TGCACCAACAATCACCTAGCGGAAGCTAAGAATGAGCAGTTCTTC.

With respect to this clone: This sample also contains other DNA sequences that code for the same CDR3. The chain combines TRBV29-1 with TRBJ1-1; D ambiguous. The CDR3 sequence is 12 residues long. Trimming took off 5 bases at V and 0 bases at J, with 7 bases between the two ends. Germline V gene lookup returns CDR1 SQVTM and CDR2 ANQGSEA. DNA for the CDR3: TGCAGCGTTACAGTCATGAACACTGAAGCTTTCTTT. Translated: CSVTVMNTEAFF. Based on the CDR3 plus reference TRBV29-1 and TRBJ1-1, the full variable domain is SAVISQKPSRDICQRGTSLTIQCQVDSQVTMMFWYRQQPGQSLTLIATANQGSEATYESGFVIDKFPISRPNLTFSTLTVSNMSPEDSSIYLCSVTVMNTEAFFGQGTRLTVV.

This clone was counted a single time. The V call is TRBV4-1, the J call TRBJ2-7; 10 nucleotides match TRBD1. Per the germline V gene, CDR1 is MGHRA and CDR2 is YSYEKL. The CDR3 sequence is 16 residues long. The V segment lost 3 bases and the J segment 1 base; nucleotides outside the gene matches: 6. This CDR3 reads CASSHRTGGRSYEQYF. CDR3 DNA sequence: TGCGCCAGCAGCCACCGGACAGGGGGTAGATCCTACGAGCAGTACTTC.

This clone was seen only a few times. The chain is built from TRBV27 and TRBJ2-5; 7 positions match TRBD1. V was pared by 1 base and J by 3 bases, with 14 bases of the junction left unmatched. CDR1 and CDR2 from the germline V gene are MNHEY and SMNVEV (reference sequence). This CDR3 has 18 amino acids. The CDR3 protein is CASSLYRTGSPSKETQYF. The CDR3 DNA follows: TGTGCCAGCAGTTTATATAGGACAGGCTCCCCCTCCAAAGAGACCCAGTACTTC.

The gene calls are TRBV4-1 and TRBJ1-4; the D gene is possibly TRBD1 (5 bases). The CDR3 spans 15 residues. Germline V gives CDR1 MGHRA, CDR2 YSYEKL. V was pared by 4 bases and J by 2 bases, with 11 bases between. For the CDR3, the DNA is TGCGCCAGCAGCCCCGAGGGGTATACTAATGAAAAACTGTTTTTT. Translation gives CASSPEGYTNEKLFF.

This rearrangement joins TRBV11-2 to TRBJ2-5; perhaps D is TRBD1 or TRBD2 (5 bases each). The CDR3 runs 15 residues. Germline CDR1 and CDR2: SGHAT and FQNNGV. With 1 base removed from V and 1 base from J, the gap between germline ends came to 10 bases. CDR3 nucleotides: TGTGCCAGCAGCTTAGGTGGGGGTCCCCAAGAGACCCAGTACTTC. Protein: CASSLGGGPQETQYF. The variable domain in full, with the rest retrieved from reference TRBV11-2 and TRBJ2-5, is EAGVAQSPRYKIIEKRQSVAFWCNPISGHATLYWYQQILGQGPKLLIQFQNNGVVDDSQLPKDRFSAERLKGVDSTLKIQPAKLEDSAVYLCASSLGGGPQETQYFGPGTRLLVL.

This clone has just one count. The chain joins TRBV2 to TRBJ2-7, with D unresolved. Germline CDR1 is SNHLY and CDR2 is FYNNEI. The CDR3 is 12 amino acids. Trimming stripped 3 bases from V and 0 bases from J, with 3 bases between. The CDR3 DNA reads as TGTGCCAGCAGTGACCTCTCCTACGAGCAGTACTTC. The encoded protein is CASSDLSYEQYF.

This chain joins TRBV29-1 and TRBJ2-3; D gene uncertain. The CDR3 runs to 14 residues. Per the germline V gene, CDR1 is SQVTM and CDR2 is ANQGSEA. The V gene lost 7 bases and the J gene lost 6 bases, with 20 bases spanning the gap. CDR3 nucleotide sequence: TGCAGCGCCCCCTCGGGCTTACCGAGGGATACGCAGTATTTT. Translated, it gives CSAPSGLPRDTQYF.

CDR3 in DNA: TGTGCCATCTCGAGAGCGGGGGATACCTACGAGCAGTACTTC. Amino acids: CAISRAGDTYEQYF. This chain connects TRBV10-3 to TRBJ2-7; 8 bases fit TRBD2. This CDR3 spans 14 amino acids. V lost 8 bases, J lost 2 bases, and 8 bases stayed unmatched. Looked up from germline, CDR1 is ENHRY and CDR2 is SYGVKD.